This T cell receptor beta chain derives from a study of regulatory T cells in long-lasting Graves disease. This CDR3 has 16 amino acids. V shed 4 bases and J 6 bases; nucleotides not matched to a gene: 8. Germline V CDR1 and CDR2: SGHRS, YFSETQ. Through Arm-PCR of CDR3 regions and iRepertoire HTBI primers, TCR beta libraries were built. MiXCR was run by TCRdb on the multiplex PCR reads, yielding one entry per CDR3 protein. The table has more than 400,000 distinct CDR3 sequences, 16% seen once. Time point in this sample: newly diagnosed GD, antithyroid drugs for less than 3 months. RNA isolated from PBMCs was used to make the TCR library. This clonotype was seen a few times. The same specimen was also included in a second study, on T cells in Graves' hyperthyroidism and ophthalmopathy. This second report adds: In the blood, most expanded thyroid clonotypes above 0.001 appeared as well. Ophthalmopathy was separated from stable hyperthyroidism by a 13 V-J model. Ophthalmopathy, which appeared later, was predicted by the model a median roughly 6.4 months before onset.

The sequencing used peripheral blood mononuclear cells (PBMCs), collected at new diagnosis, from a patient treated with antithyroid drugs. The TCR comes from a woman aged 30 to 39 with Graves disease. The chain combines TRBV5-1 with TRBJ2-5, with 14 bases lining up with TRBD2. Written as DNA, the CDR3 is TGCGCCAGCAGCCTTGGGACTAGCGGGAGAGGAAAGACCCAGTACTTC. Protein product: CASSLGTSGRGKTQYF.